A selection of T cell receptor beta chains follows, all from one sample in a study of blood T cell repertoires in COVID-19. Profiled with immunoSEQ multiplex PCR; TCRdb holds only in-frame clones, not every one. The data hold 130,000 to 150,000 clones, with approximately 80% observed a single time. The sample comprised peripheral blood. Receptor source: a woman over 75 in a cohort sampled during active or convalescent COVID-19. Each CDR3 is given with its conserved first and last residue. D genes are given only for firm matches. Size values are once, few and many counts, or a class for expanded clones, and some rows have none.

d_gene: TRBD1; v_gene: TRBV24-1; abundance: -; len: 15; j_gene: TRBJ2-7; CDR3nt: TGTGCCACCAGTGGGGAGGGACAGGGATCCTACGAGCAGTACTTC; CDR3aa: CATSGEGQGSYEQYF
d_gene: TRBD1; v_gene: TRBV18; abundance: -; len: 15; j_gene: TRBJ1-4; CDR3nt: TGTGCCAGCTCACCACCGGACAGGGTTTTTGAAAAACTGTTTTTT; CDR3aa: CASSPPDRVFEKLFF
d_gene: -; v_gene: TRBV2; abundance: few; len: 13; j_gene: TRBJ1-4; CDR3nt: TGTGCCAGCAGTGGGGGGGAGTATGAAAAACTGTTTTTT; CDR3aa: CASSGGEYEKLFF
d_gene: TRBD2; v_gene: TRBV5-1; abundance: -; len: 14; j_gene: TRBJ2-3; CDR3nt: TGCGCCAGCAGCTCGGCGGGGGACGCAGATACGCAGTATTTT; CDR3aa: CASSSAGDADTQYF
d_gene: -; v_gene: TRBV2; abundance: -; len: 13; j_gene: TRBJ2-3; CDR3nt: TGTGCCAGCAGTGTGGCAGTCGCAGATACGCAGTATTTT; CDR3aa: CASSVAVADTQYF
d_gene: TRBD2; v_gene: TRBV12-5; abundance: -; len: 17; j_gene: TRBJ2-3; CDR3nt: TGTGCTAGTGGTTTGGTACTCCCATGGGTAGCGGGGGATACGCAGTATTTT; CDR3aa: CASGLVLPWVAGDTQYF
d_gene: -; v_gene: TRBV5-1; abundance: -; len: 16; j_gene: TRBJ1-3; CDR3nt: TGCGCCAGCAGCTTGGACCAACTCATCTCTGGAAACACCATATATTTT; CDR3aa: CASSLDQLISGNTIYF
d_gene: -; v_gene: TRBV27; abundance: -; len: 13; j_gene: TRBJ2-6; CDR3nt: TGTGCCAGCAGAAAACTAGGGGCCAACGTCCTGACTTTC; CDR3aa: CASRKLGANVLTF
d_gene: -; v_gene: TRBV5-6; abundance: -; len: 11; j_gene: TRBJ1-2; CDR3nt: TGTGCCAGCAGCTTGCTAGGTGGCTACACCTTC; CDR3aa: CASSLLGGYTF
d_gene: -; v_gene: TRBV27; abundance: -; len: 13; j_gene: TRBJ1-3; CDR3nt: TGTGCCAGCAGGAAGGGGGCTGGAAACACCATATATTTT; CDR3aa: CASRKGAGNTIYF
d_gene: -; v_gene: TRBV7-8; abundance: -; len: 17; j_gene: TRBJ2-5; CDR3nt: TGTGCCAGCAGCCACTACACCGATCTATCTCGGGGGGAGACCCAGTACTTC; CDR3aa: CASSHYTDLSRGETQYF
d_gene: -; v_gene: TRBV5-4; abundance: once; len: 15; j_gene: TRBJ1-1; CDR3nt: TGTGCCAGCAGCTTGGTGCAGGGTTCGAACACTGAAGCTTTCTTT; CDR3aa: CASSLVQGSNTEAFF
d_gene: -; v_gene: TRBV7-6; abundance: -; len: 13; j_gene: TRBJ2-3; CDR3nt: TGTGCCAGCAGCTTAGGACAGTCAGATACGCAGTATTTT; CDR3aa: CASSLGQSDTQYF
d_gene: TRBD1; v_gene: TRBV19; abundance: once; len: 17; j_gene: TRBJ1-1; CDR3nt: TGTGCCAGTAGTATAGGCTGGGGGACAGAAAGGAACACTGAAGCTTTCTTT; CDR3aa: CASSIGWGTERNTEAFF
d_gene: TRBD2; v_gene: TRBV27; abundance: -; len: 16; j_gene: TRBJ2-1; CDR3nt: TGTGCCAGCAGCACTAGCGGGGTGGTAAGGTACAATGAGCAGTTCTTC; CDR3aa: CASSTSGVVRYNEQFF
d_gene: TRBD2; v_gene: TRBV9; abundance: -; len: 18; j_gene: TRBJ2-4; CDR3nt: TGTGCCAGCAGCGTAGACGGGACTAGCGGGGGTGGCCGAAACATTCAGTACTTC; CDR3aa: CASSVDGTSGGGRNIQYF
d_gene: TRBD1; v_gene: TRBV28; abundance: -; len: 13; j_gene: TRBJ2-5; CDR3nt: TGTGCCAGCAGTTCGACAGGGGTAGAGACCCAGTACTTC; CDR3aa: CASSSTGVETQYF
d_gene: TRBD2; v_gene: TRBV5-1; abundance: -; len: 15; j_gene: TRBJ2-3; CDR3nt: TGCGCCAGCAGGAGGGTTAGCGGGGGGCCCGATACGCAGTATTTT; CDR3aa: CASRRVSGGPDTQYF
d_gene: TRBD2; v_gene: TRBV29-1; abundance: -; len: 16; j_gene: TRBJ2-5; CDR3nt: TGCAGCGTCGCCGGCGCTAGCGGGGGGTCCGGAGAGACCCAGTACTTC; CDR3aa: CSVAGASGGSGETQYF
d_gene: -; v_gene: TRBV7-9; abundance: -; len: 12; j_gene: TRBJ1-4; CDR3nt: TGTGCCAGCAGCCGAGGTAGAGAAAAACTGTTTTTT; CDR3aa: CASSRGREKLFF
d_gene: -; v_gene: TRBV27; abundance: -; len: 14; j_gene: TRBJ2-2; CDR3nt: TGTGCCAGCAGTCAAAAGGGGGACACCGGGGAGCTGTTTTTT; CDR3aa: CASSQKGDTGELFF
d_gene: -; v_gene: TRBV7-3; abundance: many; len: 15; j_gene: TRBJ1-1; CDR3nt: TGTGCCAGCAGCTTAGGGGGGGCCCGGGCGGGGGAGGCTTTCTTT; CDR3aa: CASSLGGARAGEAFF
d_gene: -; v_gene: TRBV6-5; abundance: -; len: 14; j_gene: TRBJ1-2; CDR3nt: TGTGCCAGCAGTCCGACAGGAGGCGACTATGGCTACACCTTC; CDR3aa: CASSPTGGDYGYTF